Described below is a single T cell receptor beta chain sequence and its context. In the authors' methods: Amplification with reference gene primers provided the estimates of nucleated cell counts. Only in-frame clones appear in the TCRdb table, and some are missing; sequencing was by immunoSEQ multiplex PCR. That table furnishes V, J and clone size, whereas the DNA furnished D and trimming. Seen here are about 100,000 clones, roughly 85% observed once, and the top ten hold 9.5% to 13%. Germline-derived CDR1 and CDR2 are SGHNT and YENEEA. The CDR3 has 13 residues. The V end lost 0 bases, the J end lost 5 bases, and 7 bases lay between the germline ends. This sample is part of a study of blood T cell repertoires in COVID-19. Study as a whole: Samples representing acute and convalescent COVID-19 were sourced from the United States, Italy and Spain. Sample material is recorded as cDNA or gDNA derived from T cells, B-cell-depleted T cells, or PBMCs.

This sequence was found in a woman in her 70s with acute or convalescent COVID-19. The sequenced sample was peripheral blood. The rearrangement uses TRBV11-3 and TRBJ2-5; unclear D gene. The DNA of the CDR3 is TGTGCCAGCAGCTTAGATCGGTTCGAGACCCAGTACTTC. It translates to CASSLDRFETQYF.